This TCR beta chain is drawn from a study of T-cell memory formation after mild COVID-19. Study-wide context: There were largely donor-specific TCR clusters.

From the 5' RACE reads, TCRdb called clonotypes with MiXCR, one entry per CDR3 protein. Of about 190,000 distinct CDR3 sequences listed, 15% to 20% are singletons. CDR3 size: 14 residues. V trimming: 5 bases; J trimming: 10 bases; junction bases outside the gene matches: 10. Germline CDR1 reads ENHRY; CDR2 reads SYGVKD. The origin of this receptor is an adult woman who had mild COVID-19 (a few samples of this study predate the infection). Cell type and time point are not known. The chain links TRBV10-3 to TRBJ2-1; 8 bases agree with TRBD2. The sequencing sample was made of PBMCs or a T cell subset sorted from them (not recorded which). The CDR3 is CAISSSGSIDEQFF. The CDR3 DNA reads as TGTGCCATCAGTTCGAGCGGGAGTATTGACGAGCAGTTCTTC.